The 10 T cell receptor beta chains listed next were all sequenced from one sample in a study of Tregs in tolerant kidney transplant recipients. Data came from immunoSEQ multiplex PCR; TCRdb stores just in-frame clones and leaves some out. This sample carries 69,000 or so clones, 85% to 90% of them seen once, and the ten largest clones take around 0.38%. The specimen was CD4+ T cells from blood, collected before the transplant. The receptors come from a human donor who received a combined kidney and bone marrow transplant.

This clone was detected only once. J is TRBJ2-7 and V is TRBV4-3, with 7 nucleotides matching TRBD1. CDR1 and CDR2 from the germline V gene are LGHNA and YSLEER. There are 16 residues in the CDR3. After removal of 2 bases from V and 4 bases from J, the junction contained 11 bases not matched to a gene. CDR3 loop: CASSQSTTGVRYEQYF. The CDR3 DNA follows: TGCGCCAGCAGCCAATCAACTACAGGGGTCCGATACGAGCAGTACTTC.

The rearrangement links TRBV11-2 to TRBJ1-2; TRBD1 is a possible D gene (6 bases). This CDR3 contains 14 residues. Germline V gene lookup returns CDR1 SGHAT and CDR2 FQNNGV. The V gene lost 4 bases and the J gene lost 2 bases, with 11 bases spanning the gap. The CDR3 region is CASSSDRKNYGYTF. The CDR3 nucleotides read TGTGCCAGCAGCTCGGACAGAAAAAACTATGGCTACACCTTC. The variable domain in full, completed from reference TRBV11-2 and TRBJ1-2, reads EAGVAQSPRYKIIEKRQSVAFWCNPISGHATLYWYQQILGQGPKLLIQFQNNGVVDDSQLPKDRFSAERLKGVDSTLKIQPAKLEDSAVYLCASSSDRKNYGYTFGSGTRLTVV.

This chain connects TRBV11-2 to TRBJ2-2; the D gene is possibly TRBD1 (6 bases). Trimming removed 5 bases from V and 9 bases from J, with 25 bases in between. CDR1 and CDR2 (germline): SGHAT, FQNNGV. The CDR3 is made up of 17 amino acids. CDR3 protein: CASSPTHTGFFTRELFF. As DNA, the CDR3 is TGTGCCAGCAGCCCGACCCATACAGGGTTTTTTACGAGGGAGCTGTTTTTT.

The V and J genes are TRBV19 and TRBJ1-2; the D gene is possibly TRBD1 (6 bases). The CDR3 extends over 13 amino acids. V shed 6 bases and J shed 5 bases, with 13 bases lying between them. Germline loops: CDR1 LNHDA, CDR2 SQIVND (reference sequence). CDR3 nucleotides: TGTGCCAGTAGCGTACAGGGTAGTTATGGCTACACCTTC. This sequence encodes CASSVQGSYGYTF.

The chain carries TRBV6-5 and TRBJ2-1; possible D gene TRBD1, 5 bases. V dropped 10 bases and J dropped 2 bases, with 18 bases sitting between them. The CDR3 length is 15 residues. Germline V gives CDR1 MNHEY, CDR2 SVGAGI. The CDR3 DNA reads TGTGCCACACAAGACAGATTGAATACCTACAATGAGCAGTTCTTC. Amino acid sequence: CATQDRLNTYNEQFF.

This chain links TRBV10-3 with TRBJ2-3, with a possible D match to TRBD2 (6 bases). The ends were cut back, 10 bases at V and 0 bases at J, with 14 bases in the middle. Per germline, CDR1 ENHRY and CDR2 SYGVKD. The CDR3 extends over 14 amino acids. The CDR3 DNA follows: TGTGCCACAACTAGCTTACAGAGCACAGATACGCAGTATTTT. Translation: CATTSLQSTDTQYF.

This clone has only a few counts. The chain joins TRBV11-2 to TRBJ2-7; unclear D gene. The ends were cut back, 7 bases at V and 3 bases at J, with 16 bases in the middle. This CDR3 is 14 amino acids long. In germline, CDR1 is SGHAT, CDR2 FQNNGV. The CDR3 region is CASKKSNAHYEQYF. The CDR3 nucleotides read TGTGCCAGCAAAAAGTCGAATGCGCACTACGAGCAGTACTTC.

The chain links TRBV2 to TRBJ2-7; D possibly corresponds to TRBD2 (5 bases). V was shortened by 6 bases and J by 4 bases, with 16 bases between the two germline ends. CDR3 size: 14 residues. From germline, CDR1 is SNHLY and CDR2 FYNNEI. CDR3 sequence reads: CASRGGAAEYEQYF. The CDR3 DNA is TGTGCCAGCAGGGGTGGAGCGGCAGAGTACGAGCAGTACTTC.

DNA of the CDR3: TGTGCCAGCAGCGCCGGGACTAGCGGTAACACAGATACGCAGTATTTT. Its protein is CASSAGTSGNTDTQYF. This chain connects TRBV9 to TRBJ2-3; 11 nucleotides line up with TRBD2. Germline CDR1 SGDLS, CDR2 YYNGEE. This CDR3 comprises 16 residues. V was pared by 3 bases and J by 2 bases, with 5 bases of the junction left unmatched.

The genes are TRBV28 and TRBJ2-2, with TRBD2 matching over 8 bases. This CDR3 is 16 amino acids long. Germline assignment: CDR1 MDHEN and CDR2 SYDVKM. Losses at the gene ends were 6 bases for V and 5 bases for J; bases not matched to a gene: 11. The CDR3 here is CASSFVGLVSTGELFF. The CDR3 nucleotides are TGTGCCAGCAGCTTCGTGGGACTAGTCTCGACCGGGGAGCTGTTTTTT.